These 14 T cell receptor beta chains were sequenced from one sample in a study of glioma-infiltrating T cells. TCR alpha and beta CDR3 regions were amplified from RNA using iRepertoire nested multiplex PCR. TCRdb reprocessed the multiplex PCR reads via MiXCR and lists one record per CDR3 protein. The sample shows about 140,000 distinct CDR3 sequences, 39% of them seen only once. The source material was glioma tissue, nonneoplastic brain tissue, or PBMCs (not recorded which). These receptors all stem from a human donor with low-grade glioma or glioblastoma, undergoing nonglioma brain surgery, or in good health (not recorded which).

V and J are TRBV7-9 and TRBJ2-3, with 8 positions matching TRBD2. The V gene end was trimmed by 2 bases and the J gene end by 5 bases; junction bases not matched to a gene: 6. The CDR3 consists of 15 residues. CDR1 and CDR2 from the germline V gene are SEHNR and FQNEAQ (reference sequence). The CDR3 spells CASSLSAGVQDTQYF. The DNA for the CDR3 is TGTGCCAGCAGCTTATCAGCGGGAGTACAAGATACGCAGTATTTT.

The chain carries TRBV7-2 and TRBJ1-1; 7 bases line up with TRBD1. Germline CDR1 SGHTA, CDR2 FQGNSA. This CDR3 region has 18 residues. The V segment lost 8 bases and the J segment 0 bases; nucleotides outside the gene matches: 18. The CDR3: CASRWDKKPGQMNTEAFF. In nucleotides, the CDR3 is TGTGCCAGCCGCTGGGACAAAAAACCGGGACAGATGAACACTGAAGCTTTCTTT.

This clonotype appeared a single time. V gene TRBV11-1 combines with J gene TRBJ2-1, with 7 bases matching TRBD2. Germline V gene data show CDR1 as SGHAT and CDR2 as FQDESV (reference sequence). The CDR3 consists of 13 residues. J lost 8 bases, V lost 5 bases, and 6 bases had no gene match. The CDR3 here is CASSRTRIHEQFF. CDR3 coding DNA: TGTGCCAGCAGCCGGACTAGGATCCATGAGCAGTTCTTC.

Comment on this clonotype: Being one base from a much bigger clone, this may be a read error. The chain has TRBV6-1 and TRBJ2-7; no clear D. This CDR3 spans 11 amino acids. Germline values: CDR1 MNHNS, CDR2 SASEGT. CDR3: CASRSPYEKYF. CDR3 in DNA: TGTGCCAGCAGAAGTCCCTACGAGAAGTACTTC.

As regards this clonotype: Likely a read error: the CDR3 ends without its conserved phenylalanine or tryptophan. The chain combines TRBV6-2 or TRBV6-3 with TRBJ2-1; 10 positions match TRBD2. This CDR3 has 16 amino acids. V was clipped by 2 bases and J by 6 bases; unmatched bases: 7. Germline V gives CDR1 MNHEY, CDR2 SVGEGT. CDR3 sequence (DNA): TGTGCCAGCAGTTACCTCACTAGCGGGATCCCCAATGAGCAGTTCTTG. The encoded protein is CASSYLTSGIPNEQFL.

This clonotype was observed a few times. The CDR3 loop is CASRGRQYLANYGYTF. CDR3 bases: TGTGCCAGCAGAGGACGACAATACCTAGCTAACTATGGCTACACCTTC. The J gene is TRBJ1-2, the V gene TRBV2; no reliable D call. Trimming cost V 6 bases and J 0 bases, with 17 bases left between them. This CDR3 contains 16 residues. In germline, CDR1 is SNHLY, CDR2 FYNNEI.

This clonotype was detected a few times. The chain uses TRBV20-1 and TRBJ1-6, with D perhaps matching TRBD1 (5 bases). V was trimmed by 6 bases and J by 0 bases, leaving 15 bases between them. CDR1 is DFQATT and CDR2 is SNEGSKA in the germline V gene (reference sequence). The CDR3 has 16 residues. The CDR3 DNA reads TGCAGTGCCCGATCCGGGGGGAGCTCCTATAATTCACCCCTCCACTTT. Amino acids: CSARSGGSSYNSPLHF.

This clonotype was found a few times. The V call is TRBV6-2 or TRBV6-3, the J call TRBJ2-7; TRBD1 matches 7 bases. CDR1 is MNHEY, CDR2 SVGEGT, per germline. Losses at the gene ends were 7 bases for V and 7 bases for J; bases not matched to a gene: 4. The CDR3 is made up of 11 amino acids. The CDR3 sequence: CASTQTGEQYF. In DNA, the CDR3 is TGTGCCAGCACTCAGACAGGGGAGCAGTACTTC.

This clonotype was found a few times. V and J are TRBV6-6 and TRBJ1-1; D ambiguous. Per the germline V gene, CDR1 is MNHNY and CDR2 is SVGAGI (reference sequence). CDR3 length: 12 amino acids. Trimming removed 7 bases at V and 5 bases at J, with 11 bases between. CDR3 bases: TGTGCCAGCACCGGAGGCGGAACTGAAGCTTTCTTT. This encodes CASTGGGTEAFF.

A note on this clonotype: A junction boundary mismatches the germline segment, possibly from a read error. The rearrangement joins TRBV6-2 or TRBV6-3 to TRBJ2-3; D uncertain. CDR1 and CDR2 from the germline V gene are MNHEY and SVGEGT. This CDR3 has 11 residues. CDR3 protein: CASSVGDTQYF. The CDR3 DNA reads as TGTGCCAGCAGTGTTGGAGATACGCAGTACTTT.

The chain joins TRBV18 to TRBJ2-7; TRBD1 matches 7 bases. Trimming took 0 bases from V and 6 from J; bases not matched to a gene: 5. The V gene's germline CDR1 is KGHSH and CDR2 LQKENI. The CDR3 sequence is 14 residues long. CDR3 nucleotides: TGTGCCAGCTCACCACCGACAGGGTGGCGCGAGCAGTACTTC. It translates to CASSPPTGWREQYF.

The rearrangement uses TRBV4-3 and TRBJ2-1; D is unclear. The V gene lost 0 bases and the J gene lost 8 bases, with 8 bases spanning the gap. From germline, CDR1 is LGHNA and CDR2 YSLEER. The CDR3 runs 13 residues. The CDR3 DNA reads TGCGCCAGCAGCCAAGAACTCTGGCATGAGCAGTTCTTC. This gives the protein CASSQELWHEQFF.

The gene calls are TRBV18 and TRBJ2-1, with 7 bases lining up with TRBD2. The germline V gene encodes CDR1 KGHSH and CDR2 LQKENI. J gave up 10 bases and V 3 bases, and 3 bases lay outside the gene matches. The CDR3 runs 12 residues. CDR3 sequence: CASSPGGSEQFF. The CDR3 nucleotides are TGTGCCAGCTCACCCGGGGGGTCCGAGCAGTTCTTC. The complete variable domain, with remaining parts taken from reference TRBV18 and TRBJ2-1, reads NAGVMQNPRHLVRRRGQEARLRCSPMKGHSHVYWYRQLPEEGLKFMVYLQKENIIDESGMPKERFSAEFPKEGPSILRIQQVVRGDSAAYFCASSPGGSEQFFGPGTRLTVL.

The chain recombines TRBV12-3 or TRBV12-4 with TRBJ1-1; 7 nucleotides line up with TRBD1. Unmatched junction bases numbered 6, after V lost 5 bases and J lost 3 bases. This CDR3 contains 14 residues. In DNA form, the CDR3 reads TGTGCCAGCAGTCTCTCCGGGACAGACACTGAAGCTTTCTTT. Its protein product is CASSLSGTDTEAFF.